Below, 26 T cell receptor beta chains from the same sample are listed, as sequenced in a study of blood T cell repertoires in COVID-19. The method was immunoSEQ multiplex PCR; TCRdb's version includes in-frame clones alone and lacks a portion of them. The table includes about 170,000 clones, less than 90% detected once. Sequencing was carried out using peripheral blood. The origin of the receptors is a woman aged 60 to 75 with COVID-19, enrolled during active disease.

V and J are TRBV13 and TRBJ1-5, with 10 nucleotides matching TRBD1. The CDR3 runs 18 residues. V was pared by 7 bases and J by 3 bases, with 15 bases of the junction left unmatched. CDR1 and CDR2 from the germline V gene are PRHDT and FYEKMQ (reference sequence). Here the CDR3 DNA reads TGTGCCAGCACCTCAATGCCGGGACAGGGGAGGAACAATCAGCCCCAGCATTTT. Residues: CASTSMPGQGRNNQPQHF.

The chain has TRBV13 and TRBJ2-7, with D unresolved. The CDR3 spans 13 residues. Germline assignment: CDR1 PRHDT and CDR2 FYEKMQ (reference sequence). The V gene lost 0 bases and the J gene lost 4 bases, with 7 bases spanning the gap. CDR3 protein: CASSLGPRYEQYF. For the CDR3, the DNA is TGTGCCAGCAGCTTAGGACCCAGGTACGAGCAGTACTTC.

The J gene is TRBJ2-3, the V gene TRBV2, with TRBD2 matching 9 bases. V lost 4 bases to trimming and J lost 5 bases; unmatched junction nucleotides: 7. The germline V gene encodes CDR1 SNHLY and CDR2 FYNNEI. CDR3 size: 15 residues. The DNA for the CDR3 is TGTGCCAGCAGTGGGCCTAGCGGGATAATAGATACGCAGTATTTT. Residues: CASSGPSGIIDTQYF. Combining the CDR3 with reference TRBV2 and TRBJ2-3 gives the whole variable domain EPEVTQTPSHQVTQMGQEVILRCVPISNHLYFYWYRQILGQKVEFLVSFYNNEISEKSEIFDDQFSVERPDGSNFTLKIRSTKLEDSAMYFCASSGPSGIIDTQYFGPGTRLTVL.

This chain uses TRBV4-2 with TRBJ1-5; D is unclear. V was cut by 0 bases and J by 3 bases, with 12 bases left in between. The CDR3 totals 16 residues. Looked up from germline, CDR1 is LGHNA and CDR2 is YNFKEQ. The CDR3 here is CASSQDTGAHNQPQHF. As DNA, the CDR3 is TGTGCCAGCAGCCAAGATACTGGAGCCCACAATCAGCCCCAGCATTTT.

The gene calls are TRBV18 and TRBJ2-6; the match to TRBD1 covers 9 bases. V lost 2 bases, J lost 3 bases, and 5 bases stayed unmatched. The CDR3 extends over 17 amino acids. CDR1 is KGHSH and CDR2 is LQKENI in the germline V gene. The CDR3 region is CASSPGTGPFGANVLTF. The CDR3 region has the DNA TGTGCCAGCTCACCAGGGACAGGGCCTTTTGGGGCCAACGTCCTGACTTTC. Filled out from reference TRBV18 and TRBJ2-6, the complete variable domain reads NAGVMQNPRHLVRRRGQEARLRCSPMKGHSHVYWYRQLPEEGLKFMVYLQKENIIDESGMPKERFSAEFPKEGPSILRIQQVVRGDSAAYFCASSPGTGPFGANVLTFGAGSRLTVL.

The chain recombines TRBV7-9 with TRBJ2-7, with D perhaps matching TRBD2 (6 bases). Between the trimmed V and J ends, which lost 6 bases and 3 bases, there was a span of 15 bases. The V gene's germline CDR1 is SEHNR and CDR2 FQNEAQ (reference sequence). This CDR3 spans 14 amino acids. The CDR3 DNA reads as TGTGCCAGCAGGTCCGCGGGACTGGGCTACGAGCAGTACTTC. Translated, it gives CASRSAGLGYEQYF.

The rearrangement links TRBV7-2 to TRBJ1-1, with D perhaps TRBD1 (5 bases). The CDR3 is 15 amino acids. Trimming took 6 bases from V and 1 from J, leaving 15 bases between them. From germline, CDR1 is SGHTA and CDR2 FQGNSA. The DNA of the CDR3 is TGTGCCAGCAGTCCCGCGAGCAGGGCGAACACTGAAGCTTTCTTT. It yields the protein CASSPASRANTEAFF. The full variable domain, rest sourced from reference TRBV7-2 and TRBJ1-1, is GAGVSQSPSNKVTEKGKDVELRCDPISGHTALYWYRQSLGQGLEFLIYFQGNSAPDKSGLPSDRFSAERTGGSVSTLTIQRTQQEDSAVYLCASSPASRANTEAFFGQGTRLTVV.

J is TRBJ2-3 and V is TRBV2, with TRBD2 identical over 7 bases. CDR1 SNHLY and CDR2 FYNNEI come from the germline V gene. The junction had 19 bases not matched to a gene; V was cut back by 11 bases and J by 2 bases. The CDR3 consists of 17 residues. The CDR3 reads CAGRLIGLAAHTDTQYF. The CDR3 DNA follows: TGTGCCGGGAGGCTTATAGGGCTAGCGGCACACACAGATACGCAGTATTTT.

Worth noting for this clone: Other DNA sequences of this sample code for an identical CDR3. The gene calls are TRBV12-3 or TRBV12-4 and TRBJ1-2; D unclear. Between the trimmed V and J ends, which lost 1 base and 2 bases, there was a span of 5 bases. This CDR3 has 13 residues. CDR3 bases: TGTGCCAGCAGTTTAGGGCAAAACTATGGCTACACCTTC. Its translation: CASSLGQNYGYTF.

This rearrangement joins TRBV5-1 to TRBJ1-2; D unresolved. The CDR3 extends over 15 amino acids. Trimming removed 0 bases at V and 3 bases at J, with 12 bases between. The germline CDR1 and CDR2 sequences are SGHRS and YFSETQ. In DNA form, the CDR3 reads TGCGCCAGCAGCTTGGACGGGGAGGGATACTATGGCTACACCTTC. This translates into CASSLDGEGYYGYTF.

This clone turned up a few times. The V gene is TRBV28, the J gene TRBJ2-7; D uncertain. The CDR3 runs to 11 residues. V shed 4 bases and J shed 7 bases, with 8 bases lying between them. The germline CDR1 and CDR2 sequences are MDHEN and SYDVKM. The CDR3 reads CASSSLREQYF. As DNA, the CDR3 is TGTGCCAGCAGTTCCCTGCGTGAGCAGTACTTC.

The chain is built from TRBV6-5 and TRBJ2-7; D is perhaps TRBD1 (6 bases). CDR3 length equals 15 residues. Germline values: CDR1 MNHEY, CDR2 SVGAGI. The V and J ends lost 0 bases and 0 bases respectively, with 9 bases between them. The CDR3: CASSYSLDSSYEQYF. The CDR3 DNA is TGTGCCAGCAGTTACTCTCTGGACAGCTCCTACGAGCAGTACTTC.

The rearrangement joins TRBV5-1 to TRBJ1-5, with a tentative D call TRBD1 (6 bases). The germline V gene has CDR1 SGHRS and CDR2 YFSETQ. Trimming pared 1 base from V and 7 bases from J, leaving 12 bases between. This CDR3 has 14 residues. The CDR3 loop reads CASSLWAGEQPQHF. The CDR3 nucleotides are TGCGCCAGCAGCTTGTGGGCAGGGGAACAGCCCCAGCATTTT.

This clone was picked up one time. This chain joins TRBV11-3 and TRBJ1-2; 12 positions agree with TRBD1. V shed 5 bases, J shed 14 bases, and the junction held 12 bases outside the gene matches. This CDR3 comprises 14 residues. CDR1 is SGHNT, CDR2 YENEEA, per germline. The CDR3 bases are TGTGCCAGCAGCGTCGGGGGACAGGGGGCCGATGGTACCTTC. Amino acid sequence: CASSVGGQGADGTF.

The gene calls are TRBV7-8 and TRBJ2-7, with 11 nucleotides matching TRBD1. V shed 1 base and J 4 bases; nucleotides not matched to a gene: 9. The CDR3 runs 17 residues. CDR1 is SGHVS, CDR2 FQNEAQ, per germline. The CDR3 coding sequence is TGTGCCAGCAGCTTAGATACCGGACAGGGGGCGGTATACGAGCAGTACTTC. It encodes CASSLDTGQGAVYEQYF.

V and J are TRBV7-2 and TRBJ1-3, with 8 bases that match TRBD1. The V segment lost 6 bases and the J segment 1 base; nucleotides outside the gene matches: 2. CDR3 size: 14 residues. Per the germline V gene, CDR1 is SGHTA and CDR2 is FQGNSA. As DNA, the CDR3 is TGTGCCAGCAGACAGGGGGGTTCTGGAAACACCATATATTTT. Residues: CASRQGGSGNTIYF.

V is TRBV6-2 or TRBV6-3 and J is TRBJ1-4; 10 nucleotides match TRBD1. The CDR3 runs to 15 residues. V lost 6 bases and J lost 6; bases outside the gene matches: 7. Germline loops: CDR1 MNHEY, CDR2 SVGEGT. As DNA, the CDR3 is TGTGCCAGCAGCACCCCGACAGGGGGCCATGAAAAACTGTTTTTT. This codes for CASSTPTGGHEKLFF.

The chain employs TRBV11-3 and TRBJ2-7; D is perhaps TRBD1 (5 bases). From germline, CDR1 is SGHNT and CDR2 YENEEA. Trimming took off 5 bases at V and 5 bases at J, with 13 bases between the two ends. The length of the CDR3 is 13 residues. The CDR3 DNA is TGTGCCAGCAGCCGATTTACAGGCAACGAGCAGTACTTC. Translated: CASSRFTGNEQYF.

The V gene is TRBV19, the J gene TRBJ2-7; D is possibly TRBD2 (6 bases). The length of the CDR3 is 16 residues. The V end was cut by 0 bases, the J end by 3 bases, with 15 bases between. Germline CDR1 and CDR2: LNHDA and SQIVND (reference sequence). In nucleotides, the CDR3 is TGTGCCAGTAGTATAGAAGTCGGGACTCCACTCTACGAGCAGTACTTC. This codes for CASSIEVGTPLYEQYF.

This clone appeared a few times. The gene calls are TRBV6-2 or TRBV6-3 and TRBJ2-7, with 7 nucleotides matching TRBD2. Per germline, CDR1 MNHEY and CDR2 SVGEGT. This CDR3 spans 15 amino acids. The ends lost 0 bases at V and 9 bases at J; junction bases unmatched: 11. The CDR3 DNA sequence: TGTGCCAGCAGTTACTCCCTAGCGGACCCTAACGGGCAGTACTTC. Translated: CASSYSLADPNGQYF.

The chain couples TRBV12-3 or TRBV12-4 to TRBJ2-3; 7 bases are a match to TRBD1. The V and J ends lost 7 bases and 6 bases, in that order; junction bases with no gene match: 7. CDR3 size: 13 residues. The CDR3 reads CASTPKGADTQYF. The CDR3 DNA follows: TGTGCCAGCACCCCTAAGGGGGCGGATACGCAGTATTTT.

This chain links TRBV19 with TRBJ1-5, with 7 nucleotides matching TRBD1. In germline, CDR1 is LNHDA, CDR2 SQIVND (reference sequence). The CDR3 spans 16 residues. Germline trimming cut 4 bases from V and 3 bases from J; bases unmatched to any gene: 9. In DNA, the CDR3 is TGTGCCAGTAGTAGGGGGGACAGATTTAACAATCAGCCCCAGCATTTT. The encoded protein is CASSRGDRFNNQPQHF.

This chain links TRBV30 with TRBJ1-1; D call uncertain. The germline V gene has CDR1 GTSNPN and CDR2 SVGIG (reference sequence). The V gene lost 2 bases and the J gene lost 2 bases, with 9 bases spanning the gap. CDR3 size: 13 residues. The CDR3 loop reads CAWSLGLNTEAFF. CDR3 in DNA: TGTGCCTGGAGTTTGGGCCTAAACACTGAAGCTTTCTTT.

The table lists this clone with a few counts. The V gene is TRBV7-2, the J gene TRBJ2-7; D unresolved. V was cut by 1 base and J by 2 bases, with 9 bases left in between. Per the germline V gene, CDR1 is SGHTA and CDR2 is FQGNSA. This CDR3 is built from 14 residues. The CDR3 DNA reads TGTGCCAGCAGCTTAGTGGGCCGAACCTACGAGCAGTACTTC. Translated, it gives CASSLVGRTYEQYF. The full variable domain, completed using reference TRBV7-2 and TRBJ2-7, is GAGVSQSPSNKVTEKGKDVELRCDPISGHTALYWYRQSLGQGLEFLIYFQGNSAPDKSGLPSDRFSAERTGGSVSTLTIQRTQQEDSAVYLCASSLVGRTYEQYFGPGTRLTVT.

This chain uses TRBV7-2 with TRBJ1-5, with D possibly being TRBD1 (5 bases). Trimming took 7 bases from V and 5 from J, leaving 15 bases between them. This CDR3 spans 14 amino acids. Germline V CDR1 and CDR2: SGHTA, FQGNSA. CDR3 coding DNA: TGTGCCAGCAACCTGGGGGGAGTTTATCAGCCCCAGCATTTT. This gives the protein CASNLGGVYQPQHF.

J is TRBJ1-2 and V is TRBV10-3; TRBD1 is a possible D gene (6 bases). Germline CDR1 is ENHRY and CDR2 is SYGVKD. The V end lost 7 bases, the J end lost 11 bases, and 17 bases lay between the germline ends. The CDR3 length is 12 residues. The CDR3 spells CAITRDNEGYTF. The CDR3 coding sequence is TGTGCCATCACTAGGGACAACGAGGGGTACACCTTC.